Each of the 25 T cell receptor beta chains below was sequenced from the same sample in a study of T cell responses to AZD1222 COVID-19 vaccine. The assay was immunoSEQ multiplex PCR, and TCRdb's table has in-frame clones only and misses some. The sample has 70,000 to 95,000 clones; roughly 90% are singletons. The sequenced sample was peripheral blood, obtained 28 days after the second AZD1222 dose. Receptor source: an adult who received the AZD1222 COVID-19 vaccine.

V usage is TRBV29-1 and J usage is TRBJ1-4; no reliable D call. Trimming removed 1 base from V and 0 bases from J, with 6 bases in between. The CDR3 has 14 residues. Germline V gene sequence: CDR1 SQVTM, CDR2 ANQGSEA. The CDR3 DNA follows: TGCAGCGTTGAAGTGGTTGCAACTAATGAAAAACTGTTTTTT. Its translation is CSVEVVATNEKLFF.

The chain couples TRBV11-2 to TRBJ2-5; D is uncertain. CDR3 size: 17 residues. Germline-derived CDR1 and CDR2 are SGHAT and FQNNGV. V lost 0 bases to trimming and J lost 7 bases, with 21 bases between them. CDR3: CASSLDVLGSLGGTQYF. The CDR3 DNA sequence: TGTGCCAGCAGCTTAGATGTTTTGGGCAGCCTGGGCGGGACCCAGTACTTC.

The rearrangement joins TRBV7-9 to TRBJ1-5; no reliable D call. This CDR3 has 13 amino acids. V gave up 6 bases and J gave up 4 bases, with 10 bases separating them. Germline values: CDR1 SEHNR, CDR2 FQNEAQ (reference sequence). CDR3 coding DNA: TGTGCCAGCAGTCCCGACGGGAATCAGCCCCAGCATTTT. This sequence encodes CASSPDGNQPQHF.

This rearrangement joins TRBV24-1 to TRBJ1-5; D gene uncertain. The germline gives CDR1 KGHDR, CDR2 SFDVKD. V shed 2 bases and J shed 2 bases, with 9 bases lying between them. The length of the CDR3 is 15 residues. CDR3 loop: CATSDSGGGNQPQHF. The CDR3 DNA sequence: TGTGCCACCAGTGATTCGGGCGGTGGCAATCAGCCCCAGCATTTT.

CDR3 loop: CASSQDVARGLNQPQHF. The CDR3 bases are TGCGCCAGCAGCCAAGATGTGGCCAGGGGCCTCAATCAGCCCCAGCATTTT. The chain carries TRBV4-1 and TRBJ1-5, with D possibly being TRBD1 (6 bases). The CDR3 loop spans 17 amino acids. Germline lookup yields CDR1 MGHRA and CDR2 YSYEKL. Trimming left V 0 bases short and J 3 bases short, with 15 bases between.

The chain links TRBV11-1 to TRBJ1-2, with TRBD1 as a possible D gene (6 bases). From germline, CDR1 is SGHAT and CDR2 FQDESV (reference sequence). The CDR3 covers 14 residues. The V gene lost 6 bases and the J gene lost 4 bases, with 15 bases spanning the gap. CDR3 nucleotide sequence: TGTGCCAGCAGACCTAGGGGGACGTCCTATGGCTACACCTTC. Translating it yields CASRPRGTSYGYTF.

V gene TRBV28 combines with J gene TRBJ1-2, with 7 bases identical to TRBD1. The junction had 9 bases not matched to a gene; V was cut back by 3 bases and J by 2 bases. The germline V gene encodes CDR1 MDHEN and CDR2 SYDVKM. The CDR3 loop spans 16 amino acids. CDR3 protein: CASSFPYGTVNYGYTF. CDR3 DNA: TGTGCCAGCAGTTTCCCCTACGGGACAGTGAACTATGGCTACACCTTC.

The V call is TRBV25-1, the J call TRBJ1-6, with a tentative D call TRBD1 (6 bases). This CDR3 has 14 residues. The V gene lost 6 bases and the J gene lost 7 bases, with 13 bases spanning the gap. CDR1 and CDR2 from the germline V gene are MGHDK and SYGVNS. The CDR3 DNA reads TGTGCCAGCAGAGAGACAGGCCTAAATTCACCCCTCCACTTT. Translated: CASRETGLNSPLHF. Full variable domain (rest looked up from reference TRBV25-1 and TRBJ1-6): EADIYQTPRYLVIGTGKKITLECSQTMGHDKMYWYQQDPGMELHLIHYSYGVNSTEKGDLSSESTVSRIRTEHFPLTLESARPSHTSQYLCASRETGLNSPLHFGNGTRLTVT.

This clone was recorded once. The CDR3 DNA reads as TGCGCCAGCAGCTTGACTAGAGATTACGAGCAGTACTTC. Translation gives CASSLTRDYEQYF. The chain has TRBV5-1 and TRBJ2-7; D is possibly TRBD2 (5 bases). V shed 1 base and J shed 4 bases, with 9 bases lying between them. The CDR3 spans 13 residues. Per germline, CDR1 SGHRS and CDR2 YFSETQ.

In DNA, the CDR3 is TGTGCCTGGAGTTCGCGGGGCCTAGGGAGTGGCTACACCTTC. Protein: CAWSSRGLGSGYTF. The chain is built from TRBV30 and TRBJ1-2, with a weak D call TRBD1 (5 bases). The CDR3 length is 14 residues. Germline loops: CDR1 GTSNPN, CDR2 SVGIG (reference sequence). V was shortened by 2 bases and J by 7 bases, with 17 bases between the two germline ends.

The gene calls are TRBV28 and TRBJ1-1; D remains ambiguous. Trimming left V 5 bases short and J 6 bases short, with 19 bases between. Germline loops: CDR1 MDHEN, CDR2 SYDVKM. The length of the CDR3 is 15 residues. The CDR3 DNA reads as TGTGCCAGCAGTCGTCCGATCGTGTCAGCCCCTGAAGCTTTCTTT. Its translation is CASSRPIVSAPEAFF.

The rearrangement joins TRBV9 to TRBJ1-1, with TRBD1 as a possible D gene (6 bases). CDR3 length: 11 residues. CDR1 is SGDLS and CDR2 is YYNGEE in the germline V gene. Trimming shortened V by 3 bases and J by 11 bases, and 11 bases separated the two germline ends. CDR3 DNA sequence: TGTGCCAGCAGCGCACAGGGCCGGGCTTTCTTT. Translation gives CASSAQGRAFF. Variable domain in full (rest from reference TRBV9 and TRBJ1-1): DSGVTQTPKHLITATGQRVTLRCSPRSGDLSVYWYQQSLDQGLQFLIQYYNGEERAKGNILERFSAQQFPDLHSELNLSSLELGDSALYFCASSAQGRAFFGQGTRLTVV.

This sequence joins TRBV5-4 and TRBJ1-2; 9 bases line up with TRBD1. CDR1 and CDR2 from the germline V gene are SGHNT and YYREEE (reference sequence). After removal of 0 bases from V and 4 bases from J, the junction contained 10 bases not matched to a gene. This CDR3 has 17 residues. The CDR3 sequence: CASSLGPGQGQGYGYTF. DNA of the CDR3: TGTGCCAGCAGCTTGGGCCCGGGACAGGGTCAGGGCTATGGCTACACCTTC. The full variable domain, in which reference TRBV5-4 and TRBJ1-2 provide the parts outside the CDR3, is ETGVTQSPTHLIKTRGQQVTLRCSSQSGHNTVSWYQQALGQGPQFIFQYYREEENGRGNFPPRFSGLQFPNYSSELNVNALELDDSALYLCASSLGPGQGQGYGYTFGSGTRLTVV.

This rearrangement joins TRBV27 to TRBJ2-7; the match to TRBD1 covers 10 bases. Losses at the gene ends were 2 bases for V and 3 bases for J; bases not matched to a gene: 1. Germline lookup yields CDR1 MNHEY and CDR2 SMNVEV (reference sequence). The CDR3 runs to 14 residues. CDR3 in DNA: TGTGCCAGCAGTTTACGGGACAGGGGCTACGAGCAGTACTTC. This encodes CASSLRDRGYEQYF.

The CDR3 spells CASSGTGGVYEQYF. The CDR3, as DNA: TGTGCCAGCAGCGGGACAGGGGGAGTCTACGAGCAGTACTTC. The chain employs TRBV5-4 and TRBJ2-7, with 11 bases that match TRBD1. The V segment lost 4 bases and the J segment 3 bases; nucleotides outside the gene matches: 3. This CDR3 contains 14 residues. Germline CDR1 SGHNT, CDR2 YYREEE (reference sequence).

The rearrangement links TRBV19 to TRBJ1-5; no definite D call. The germline V and J ends were trimmed by 1 base and 5 bases, with 6 bases remaining between them. This CDR3 has 13 residues. Germline V CDR1 and CDR2: LNHDA, SQIVND (reference sequence). The CDR3 bases are TGTGCCAGTAGTATAGGGGGAGATCAGCCCCAGCATTTT. Amino acids: CASSIGGDQPQHF.

J is TRBJ2-7 and V is TRBV3-1 (or the pseudogene TRBV3-2), with D uncertain. CDR1 and CDR2 (germline): LGHDT, YNNKEL (reference sequence). Trimming removed 4 bases at V and 0 bases at J, with 13 bases between. The CDR3 runs 15 residues. The CDR3 region is CASSLLVGSSYEQYF. The CDR3, as DNA: TGTGCCAGCAGCCTCCTTGTAGGAAGCTCCTACGAGCAGTACTTC.

This chain links TRBV7-8 with TRBJ2-7, with a possible D match to TRBD1 (6 bases). This CDR3 comprises 16 residues. Trimming pared 7 bases from V and 2 bases from J, leaving 21 bases between. CDR1 and CDR2 (germline): SGHVS, FQNEAQ. In nucleotides, the CDR3 is TGTGCCAGCAACCCCTTCAGGAGTAAGGGGGCCTACGAGCAGTACTTC. Amino acids: CASNPFRSKGAYEQYF.

The V gene is TRBV18, the J gene TRBJ2-7; 8 bases are a match to TRBD2. V dropped 3 bases and J dropped 3; count of bases not matched to a gene: 7. The CDR3 extends over 15 amino acids. Germline lookup yields CDR1 KGHSH and CDR2 LQKENI. The CDR3 here is CASSPPGGAGYEQYF. The CDR3 DNA reads as TGTGCCAGCTCACCCCCGGGGGGGGCGGGCTACGAGCAGTACTTC.

V usage is TRBV15 and J usage is TRBJ2-1, with TRBD2 matching over 7 bases. CDR1 and CDR2 from the germline V gene are LNHNV and YYDKDF (reference sequence). V was pared by 8 bases and J by 5 bases, with 6 bases of the junction left unmatched. The CDR3 spans 13 residues. The CDR3 sequence is CATERGFNNEQFF. The CDR3 bases are TGTGCCACCGAGCGGGGCTTCAACAATGAGCAGTTCTTC.

This chain uses TRBV4-2 with TRBJ1-3; tentatively, D is TRBD1 (5 bases). Germline V gives CDR1 LGHNA, CDR2 YNFKEQ. V was pared by 4 bases and J by 0 bases, with 13 bases between. This CDR3 is 16 amino acids long. This chain's CDR3 is CASSPAGSYSGNTIYF. DNA of the CDR3: TGTGCCAGCAGCCCAGCAGGGTCCTACTCTGGAAACACCATATATTTT.

J is TRBJ1-1 and V is TRBV4-2; 8 nucleotides align to TRBD1. Looked up from germline, CDR1 is LGHNA and CDR2 is YNFKEQ. There are 15 residues in the CDR3. V trimming: 3 bases; J trimming: 5 bases; junction bases outside the gene matches: 8. The DNA for the CDR3 is TGTGCCAGCAGCCATCCGACAGGGGTGCGGACTGAAGCTTTCTTT. Encoded protein: CASSHPTGVRTEAFF.

V is TRBV10-3 and J is TRBJ1-3; no clear D. The germline V and J ends were trimmed by 8 bases and 8 bases, with 7 bases remaining between them. Germline assignment: CDR1 ENHRY and CDR2 SYGVKD. The CDR3 length is 10 residues. The CDR3 DNA sequence: TGTGCCATCTTATCCGACACCATATATTTT. Amino acid sequence: CAILSDTIYF.

This chain connects TRBV9 to TRBJ1-5; D might be TRBD1 (5 bases). Germline CDR1 and CDR2: SGDLS and YYNGEE. With 3 bases removed from V and 6 bases from J, the gap between germline ends came to 10 bases. The CDR3 is made up of 13 amino acids. The CDR3 nucleotides read TGTGCCAGCAGCGCCCAGGGTTTTCAGCCCCAGCATTTT. It specifies CASSAQGFQPQHF.

The chain joins TRBV7-2 to TRBJ2-1, with TRBD2 matching over 9 bases. The CDR3 consists of 16 residues. Germline V gene lookup returns CDR1 SGHTA and CDR2 FQGNSA. V lost 6 bases, J lost 9 bases, and 15 bases stayed unmatched. CDR3 amino acids: CASRPPRRGGFGEQFF. The CDR3 DNA follows: TGTGCCAGCAGGCCGCCGAGGCGGGGGGGCTTTGGTGAGCAGTTCTTC.